Shown below are 9 T cell receptor beta chains from a single sample sequenced in a study of patients and donors after allogeneic stem cell transplantation. One entry per CDR3 protein results from TCRdb running MiXCR on the RT-PCR reads. This table has about a million distinct CDR3 sequences, around 17% appearing once. The sequencing input was blood, either unsorted or a sorted T cell fraction (not recorded which). These receptor sequences come from a human donor who was either an allogeneic HSCT recipient or a stem cell or donor lymphocyte infusion donor (not recorded which). It is not recorded whose cells these are; they may come from a transplant donor.

This clonotype was counted at least ten times. The chain uses TRBV12-3 or TRBV12-4 and TRBJ2-3; 9 bases are a match to TRBD1. Losses at the gene ends were 5 bases for V and 4 bases for J; bases not matched to a gene: 7. The CDR3 extends over 15 amino acids. CDR3 loop: CASSRGDRDADTQYF. The CDR3 region has the DNA TGTGCCAGCAGTCGCGGGGACAGGGACGCAGATACGCAGTATTTT.

The CDR3 DNA sequence: TGTGCCAGCAGCTCTGATTACCGCCCGACGGGTTATGGCTACACCTTC. Translation gives CASSSDYRPTGYGYTF. V usage is TRBV5-5 and J usage is TRBJ1-2; D ambiguous. Trimming removed 3 bases at V and 5 bases at J, with 20 bases between. The CDR3 is 16 amino acids. Germline CDR1 SGHKS, CDR2 YYEKEE (reference sequence).

This clonotype was observed a handful of times. The V gene is TRBV7-8, the J gene TRBJ2-2, with 9 positions matching TRBD2. Losses at the gene ends were 5 bases for V and 1 base for J; bases not matched to a gene: 8. CDR1 and CDR2 from the germline V gene are SGHVS and FQNEAQ. This CDR3 comprises 17 residues. The DNA for the CDR3 is TGTGCCAGCAGCCCGATGACTAGCGGATTGAACACCGGGGAGCTGTTTTTT. This codes for CASSPMTSGLNTGELFF.

This clonotype was observed a few times. The rearrangement joins TRBV25-1 to TRBJ1-6; 11 nucleotides align to TRBD1. Trimming removed 4 bases from V and 10 bases from J; junction bases left unmatched: 9. The CDR3 is made up of 16 amino acids. CDR1 and CDR2 (germline): MGHDK, SYGVNS. CDR3 sequence: CASSAGSGQGESPLHF. The CDR3 nucleotides are TGTGCCAGCAGTGCCGGTTCGGGACAGGGGGAATCACCCCTCCACTTT.

The chain joins TRBV4-3 to TRBJ1-5, with D possibly matching TRBD1 (6 bases). The germline V gene encodes CDR1 LGHNA and CDR2 YSLEER. The CDR3 has 15 residues. The V gene lost 0 bases and the J gene lost 3 bases, with 9 bases spanning the gap. DNA of the CDR3: TGCGCCAGCAGCCAAGATACAGGGACCAATCAGCCCCAGCATTTT. Residues: CASSQDTGTNQPQHF.

Only a few counts were recorded for this clonotype. The rearrangement links TRBV2 to TRBJ1-5, with a weak D call TRBD1 (6 bases). CDR3 length: 14 residues. Trimming stripped 6 bases from V and 11 bases from J, with 20 bases between. Looked up from germline, CDR1 is SNHLY and CDR2 is FYNNEI. DNA of the CDR3: TGTGCCAGCAGCCTAAAGGGAATAGCAGGGGCCCAGCATTTT. It codes for CASSLKGIAGAQHF.

This clonotype was seen more than once but under ten times. The rearrangement uses TRBV7-9 and TRBJ2-1; 10 nucleotides agree with TRBD2. V lost 5 bases, J lost 7 bases, and 14 bases stayed unmatched. Germline V lookup: CDR1 SEHNR, CDR2 FQNEAQ (reference sequence). The CDR3 runs to 17 residues. This CDR3 is CASSAEGLAGVRNEQFF. CDR3 coding DNA: TGTGCCAGCAGCGCGGAGGGGCTAGCGGGAGTAAGGAATGAGCAGTTCTTC.

This clonotype has a count of ten or more. V and J are TRBV15 and TRBJ1-1; no definite D call. The CDR3 runs 13 residues. Germline V gene lookup returns CDR1 LNHNV and CDR2 YYDKDF (reference sequence). The V end lost 5 bases, the J end lost 3 bases, and 10 bases lay between the germline ends. The CDR3 spells CATSLGGDTEAFF. CDR3 bases: TGTGCCACCAGCCTAGGAGGTGACACTGAAGCTTTCTTT.

This clonotype turned up a few times. V usage is TRBV4-3 and J usage is TRBJ1-1; D perhaps matches TRBD1 (6 bases). The V and J ends lost 5 bases and 4 bases respectively, with 17 bases between them. The CDR3 runs 15 residues. Germline V gives CDR1 LGHNA, CDR2 YSLEER. The CDR3 bases are TGCGCCAGCAGCTCCTGGACAGCCCGAGGCACTGAAGCTTTCTTT. It codes for CASSSWTARGTEAFF.